This TCR beta chain was found in a study of blood T cell repertoires in COVID-19. Study information: The study drew acute and convalescent COVID-19 samples from the United States, Italy and Spain.

As originally analysed: By means of reference gene primer amplification, nucleated cell counts were estimated. TCRdb's table, derived via immunoSEQ multiplex PCR, lists solely in-frame clones and lacks some. V, J and clone size were drawn from that table, and D and trimming were deduced from the DNA. The repertoire holds under 100,000 clones, with just under 85% as singletons. The CDR3 extends over 14 amino acids. In germline, CDR1 is MNHEY, CDR2 SVGAGI. Unmatched junction bases numbered 5, after V lost 11 bases and J lost 1 base. V gene TRBV6-5 combines with J gene TRBJ1-6; 7 bases are shared with TRBD1. The receptor's source is a man between 50 and 59 years old with acute or convalescent COVID-19. The specimen sequenced was peripheral blood. The CDR3 spells CAGQDRSYNSPLHF. In nucleotides, the CDR3 is TGTGCCGGACAGGACAGATCCTATAATTCACCCCTCCACTTT.